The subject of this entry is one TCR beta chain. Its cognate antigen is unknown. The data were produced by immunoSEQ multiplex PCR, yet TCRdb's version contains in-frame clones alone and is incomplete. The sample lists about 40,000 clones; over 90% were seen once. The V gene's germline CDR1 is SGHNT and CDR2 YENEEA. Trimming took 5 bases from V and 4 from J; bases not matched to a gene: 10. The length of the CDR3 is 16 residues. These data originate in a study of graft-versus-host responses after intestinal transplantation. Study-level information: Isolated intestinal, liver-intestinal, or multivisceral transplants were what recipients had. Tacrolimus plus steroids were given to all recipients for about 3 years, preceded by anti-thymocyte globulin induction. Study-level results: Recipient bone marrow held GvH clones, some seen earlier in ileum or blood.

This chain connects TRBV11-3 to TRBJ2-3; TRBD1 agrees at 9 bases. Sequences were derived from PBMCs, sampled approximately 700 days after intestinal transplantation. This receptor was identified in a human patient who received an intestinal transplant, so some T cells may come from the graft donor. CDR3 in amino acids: CASSPGTGLDADTQYF. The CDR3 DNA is TGTGCCAGCAGCCCCGGGACAGGGCTGGACGCAGATACGCAGTATTTT.